The clone carrying this T cell receptor beta chain was observed many times. Its antigen is undetermined. The data originate from a study of early T cells in non-severe SARS-CoV-2 infection. In the study overall: It was bulk RNA from unsorted whole blood that was sequenced, and the chains were unpaired. Study-level points and caveats: Comparison of clonotypes with VDJdb favored anti-spike CD8 responses while missing private and CD4 specificities.

This CDR3 has 14 amino acids. Trimming pared 5 bases from V and 5 bases from J, leaving 14 bases between. Germline loops: CDR1 MDHEN, CDR2 SYDVKM. Researchers tagged individual cDNA molecules with unique molecular identifiers. TCRdb re-called the 5' RACE reads through MiXCR, storing one row per CDR3 protein. The table records 40,000 to 60,000 distinct CDR3 sequences, more than 6.5% of them present only once. The J gene is TRBJ2-3, the V gene TRBV28; D is perhaps TRBD1 or TRBD2 (6 bases each). Material for sequencing was whole blood. The TCR was taken from an adult who was a healthcare worker with PCR-confirmed SARS-CoV-2 infection or an uninfected control (not recorded which). The CDR3 DNA reads TGTGCCAGCAGTCCCGGGGGCCGGGGAGATACGCAGTATTTT. Translating it yields CASSPGGRGDTQYF.